This T cell receptor (beta chain) comes out of a study of sequential checkpoint blockade in melanoma. Study-wide background: First-line arms were nivolumab then ipilimumab, or the reverse, randomized 1:1. DNA from around 90 pretreatment tumor samples underwent TCRβ immunosequencing.

Produced via immunoSEQ multiplex PCR; TCRdb's table is partial and in-frame only. The sample carries some 5,400 clones, 20% to 25% recorded once. Treatment indicated: randomized to nivolumab then ipilimumab (arm A) or the reverse (arm B). This clone has at least ten counts. The J segment lost 6 bases and the V segment lost 10 bases, leaving 11 bases of the junction unmatched. Germline V gene lookup returns CDR1 MNHGY and CDR2 SAAAGT. This CDR3 is 13 amino acids long. The specimen comprised tumor tissue (inferred from file names), sampled from a patient given nivolumab and ipilimumab in sequence. This clonotype was obtained from a human donor with melanoma. The genes are TRBV6-8 and TRBJ2-7, with 8 bases matching TRBD1. In nucleotides, the CDR3 is TGTGCCATCAGACCACAGGGGGGAGGCGAGCAGTACTTC. It codes for CAIRPQGGGEQYF.